This paragraph covers one T cell receptor beta chain sequence. Its specificity is not known. Trimming cost V 3 bases and J 6 bases, with 15 bases left between them. CDR3 length: 15 residues. CDR1 is MNHEY and CDR2 is SMNVEV in the germline V gene (reference sequence). Sequencing used immunoSEQ multiplex PCR; TCRdb keeps in-frame clones, though not all of them. The repertoire holds approximately 35,000 clones, with 75% to 90% as singletons. The sample is drawn from a study of radiotherapy plus CTLA-4 blockade in lung cancer. Broader study findings: Interferon-beta, together with early blood T cell clone dynamics, reportedly best predicted response.

The chain joins TRBV27 to TRBJ1-5; maybe TRBD1 (6 bases). This sample comprised peripheral blood, obtained from a patient treated with radiotherapy plus ipilimumab. The TCR sequence derives from a human donor with non-small cell lung cancer who had stable disease on radiotherapy plus ipilimumab. The CDR3 region is CASSFVQGRSQPQHF. The CDR3 DNA follows: TGTGCCAGCAGTTTCGTACAGGGACGTTCTCAGCCCCAGCATTTT.